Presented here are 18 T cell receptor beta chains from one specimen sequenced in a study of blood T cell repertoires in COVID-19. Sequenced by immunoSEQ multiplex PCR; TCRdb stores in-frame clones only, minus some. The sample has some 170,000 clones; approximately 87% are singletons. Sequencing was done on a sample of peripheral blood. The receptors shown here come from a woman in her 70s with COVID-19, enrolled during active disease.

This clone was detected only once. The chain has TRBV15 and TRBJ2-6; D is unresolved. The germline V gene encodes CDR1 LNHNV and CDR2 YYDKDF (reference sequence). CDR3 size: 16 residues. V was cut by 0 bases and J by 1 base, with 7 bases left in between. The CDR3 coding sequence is TGTGCCACCAGCAGAGATTTTTCGTCTGGGGCCAACGTCCTGACTTTC. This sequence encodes CATSRDFSSGANVLTF. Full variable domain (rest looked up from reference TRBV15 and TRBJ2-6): DAMVIQNPRYQVTQFGKPVTLSCSQTLNHNVMYWYQQKSSQAPKLLFHYYDKDFNNEADTPDNFQSRRPNTSFCFLDIRSPGLGDTAMYLCATSRDFSSGANVLTFGAGSRLTVL.

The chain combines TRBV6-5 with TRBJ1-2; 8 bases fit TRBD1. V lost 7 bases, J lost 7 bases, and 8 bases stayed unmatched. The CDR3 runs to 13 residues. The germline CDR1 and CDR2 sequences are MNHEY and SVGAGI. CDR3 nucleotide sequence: TGTGCCAGCACCCCGACAGGGGTGGGTGGCTACACCTTC. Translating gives CASTPTGVGGYTF.

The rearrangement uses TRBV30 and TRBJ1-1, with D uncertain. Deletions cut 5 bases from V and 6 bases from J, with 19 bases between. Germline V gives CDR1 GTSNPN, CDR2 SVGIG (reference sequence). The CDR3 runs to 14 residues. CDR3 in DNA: TGTGCCTGGGGGTCGAACCTGGTGCGCGCTGAAGCTTTCTTT. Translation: CAWGSNLVRAEAFF. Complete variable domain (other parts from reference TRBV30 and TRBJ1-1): SQTIHQWPATLVQPVGSPLSLECTVEGTSNPNLYWYRQAAGRGLQLLFYSVGIGQISSEVPQNLSASRPQDRQFILSSKKLLLSDSGFYLCAWGSNLVRAEAFFGQGTRLTVV.

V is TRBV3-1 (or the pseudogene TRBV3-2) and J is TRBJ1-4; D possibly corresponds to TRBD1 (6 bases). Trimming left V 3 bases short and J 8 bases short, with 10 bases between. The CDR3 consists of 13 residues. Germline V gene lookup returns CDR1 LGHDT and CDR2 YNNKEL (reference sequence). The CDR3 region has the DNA TGTGCCAGCAGCCAGGGGGGGCCCGAAAAACTGTTTTTT. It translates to CASSQGGPEKLFF.

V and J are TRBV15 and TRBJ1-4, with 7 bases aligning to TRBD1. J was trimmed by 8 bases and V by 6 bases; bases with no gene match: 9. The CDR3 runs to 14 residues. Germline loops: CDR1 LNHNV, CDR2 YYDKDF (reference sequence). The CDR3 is CATSGGGAGEKLFF. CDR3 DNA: TGTGCCACCAGTGGAGGGGGCGCCGGGGAAAAACTGTTTTTT.

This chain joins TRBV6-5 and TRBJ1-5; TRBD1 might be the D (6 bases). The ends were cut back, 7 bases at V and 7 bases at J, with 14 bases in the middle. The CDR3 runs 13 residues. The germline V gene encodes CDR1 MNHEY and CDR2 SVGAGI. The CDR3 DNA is TGTGCCAGCAATATATTGGACAGCCAGCCCCAGCATTTT. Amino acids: CASNILDSQPQHF.

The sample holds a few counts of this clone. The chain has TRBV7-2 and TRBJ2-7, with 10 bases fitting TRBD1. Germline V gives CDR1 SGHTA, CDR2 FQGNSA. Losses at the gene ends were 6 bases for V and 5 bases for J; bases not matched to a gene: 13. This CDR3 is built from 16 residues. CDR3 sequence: CASRRTGTGDGDEQYF. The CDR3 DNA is TGTGCCAGCAGAAGAACCGGGACAGGGGATGGGGACGAGCAGTACTTC.

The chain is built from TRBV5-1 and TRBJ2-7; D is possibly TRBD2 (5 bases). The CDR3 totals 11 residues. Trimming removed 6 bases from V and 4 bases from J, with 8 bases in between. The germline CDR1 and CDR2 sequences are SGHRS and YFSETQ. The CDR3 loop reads CASKGEYEQYF. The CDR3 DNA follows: TGCGCCAGCAAGGGAGAATACGAGCAGTACTTC.

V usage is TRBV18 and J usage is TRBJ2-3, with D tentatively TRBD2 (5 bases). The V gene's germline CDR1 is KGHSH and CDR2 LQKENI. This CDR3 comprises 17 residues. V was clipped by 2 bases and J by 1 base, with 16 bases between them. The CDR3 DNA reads TGTGCCAGCTCACCATCTAGAGGGTCCGTCGGCACAGATACGCAGTATTTT. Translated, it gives CASSPSRGSVGTDTQYF.

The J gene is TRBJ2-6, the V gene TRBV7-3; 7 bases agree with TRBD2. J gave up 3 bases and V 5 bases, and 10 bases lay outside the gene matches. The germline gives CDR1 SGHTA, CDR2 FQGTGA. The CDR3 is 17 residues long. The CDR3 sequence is CASSAGAPSYGANVLTF. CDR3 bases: TGTGCCAGCAGCGCGGGAGCCCCCTCTTATGGGGCCAACGTCCTGACTTTC.

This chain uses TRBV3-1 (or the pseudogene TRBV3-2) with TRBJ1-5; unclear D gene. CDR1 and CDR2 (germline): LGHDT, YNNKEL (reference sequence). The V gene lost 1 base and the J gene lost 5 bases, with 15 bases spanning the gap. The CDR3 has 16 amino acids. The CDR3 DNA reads TGTGCCAGCAGCCAAGGGGAAGGGCGGGGATATCAGCCCCAGCATTTT. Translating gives CASSQGEGRGYQPQHF.

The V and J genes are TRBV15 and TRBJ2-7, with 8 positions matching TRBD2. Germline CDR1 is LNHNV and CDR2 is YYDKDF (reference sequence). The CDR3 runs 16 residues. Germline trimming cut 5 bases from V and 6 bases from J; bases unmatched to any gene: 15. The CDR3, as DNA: TGTGCCACCAGCGGCCGGCGCGGAGCGGGAGTACCCGAGCAGTACTTC. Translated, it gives CATSGRRGAGVPEQYF.

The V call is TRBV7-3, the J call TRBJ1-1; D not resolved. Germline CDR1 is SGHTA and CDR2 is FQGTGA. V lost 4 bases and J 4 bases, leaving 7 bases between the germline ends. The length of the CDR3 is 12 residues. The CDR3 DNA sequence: TGTGCCAGCAGCTCCTTCGGCACTGAAGCTTTCTTT. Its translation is CASSSFGTEAFF.

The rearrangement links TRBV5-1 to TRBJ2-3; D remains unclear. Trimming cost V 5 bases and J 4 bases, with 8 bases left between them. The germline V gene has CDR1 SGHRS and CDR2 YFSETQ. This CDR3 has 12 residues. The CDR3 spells CASSFESDTQYF. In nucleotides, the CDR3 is TGCGCCAGCAGTTTCGAGTCAGATACGCAGTATTTT.

CDR3 protein: CASSEASAGNTIYF. As DNA, the CDR3 is TGTGCCAGCAGTGAAGCGTCAGCTGGAAACACCATATATTTT. This chain connects TRBV6-1 to TRBJ1-3; D remains unclear. V was trimmed by 0 bases and J by 2 bases, leaving 5 bases between them. This CDR3 is 14 amino acids long. Germline V gene sequence: CDR1 MNHNS, CDR2 SASEGT.

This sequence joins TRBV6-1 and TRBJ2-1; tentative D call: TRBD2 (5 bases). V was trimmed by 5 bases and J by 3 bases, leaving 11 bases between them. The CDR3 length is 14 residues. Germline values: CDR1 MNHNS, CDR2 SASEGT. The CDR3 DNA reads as TGTGCCAGCAGTTTAGCGAAATACTACAATGAGCAGTTCTTC. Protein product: CASSLAKYYNEQFF.

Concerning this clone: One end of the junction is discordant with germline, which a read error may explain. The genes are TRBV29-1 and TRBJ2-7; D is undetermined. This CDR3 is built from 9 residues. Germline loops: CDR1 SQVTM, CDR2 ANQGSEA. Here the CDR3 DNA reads TGCAGCGTTTTTTCCGTCTCGTTCTTC. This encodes CSVFSVSFF.

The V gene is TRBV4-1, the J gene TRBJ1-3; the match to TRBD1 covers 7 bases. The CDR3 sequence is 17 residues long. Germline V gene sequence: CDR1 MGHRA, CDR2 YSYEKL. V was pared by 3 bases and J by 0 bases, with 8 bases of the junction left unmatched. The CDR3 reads CASSQGDRPFSGNTIYF. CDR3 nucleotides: TGCGCCAGCAGCCAGGGGGACAGACCATTCTCTGGAAACACCATATATTTT.